The 29 T cell receptor beta chains below all came from one sample that was sequenced in a study of CD8+ T cells in alopecia areata. RNA extraction was followed by reverse transcription into cDNA, which acted as the sequencing template. Sequencing was performed with immunoSEQ multiplex PCR; in TCRdb, only in-frame clones are kept and a portion is missing. The sample has about 150,000 clones; about 89% are singletons. The source material was CD8+ T cells sorted from blood, sampled at week 0. These receptors were collected from a human donor with alopecia areata.

The gene calls are TRBV11-2 and TRBJ2-1; the D gene is possibly TRBD2 (6 bases). CDR1 and CDR2 from the germline V gene are SGHAT and FQNNGV. This CDR3 contains 15 residues. Trimming removed 5 bases from V and 7 bases from J, with 18 bases in between. This CDR3 reads CASSLVTSILNEQFF. CDR3 nucleotides: TGTGCCAGCAGCCTAGTGACTAGTATTTTGAATGAGCAGTTCTTC.

Worth noting for this clone: The sample holds other DNA sequences that translate to the same CDR3. This chain joins TRBV2 and TRBJ2-1; 8 nucleotides align to TRBD1. V dropped 4 bases and J dropped 6; count of bases not matched to a gene: 8. CDR1 SNHLY and CDR2 FYNNEI come from the germline V gene. The CDR3 is 15 residues long. As DNA, the CDR3 is TGTGCCAGCAGTGCGGGGACAGGACTACTCAATGAGCAGTTCTTC. Translating it yields CASSAGTGLLNEQFF.

The chain couples TRBV5-4 to TRBJ2-1; D is unclear. Germline V gives CDR1 SGHNT, CDR2 YYREEE (reference sequence). The ends were cut back, 2 bases at V and 5 bases at J, with 8 bases in the middle. The CDR3 length is 13 residues. CDR3 sequence: CASSFRSNNEQFF. The CDR3 nucleotides are TGTGCCAGCAGCTTTCGCTCAAACAATGAGCAGTTCTTC. Looking up the rest from reference TRBV5-4 and TRBJ2-1 gives the full variable domain: ETGVTQSPTHLIKTRGQQVTLRCSSQSGHNTVSWYQQALGQGPQFIFQYYREEENGRGNFPPRFSGLQFPNYSSELNVNALELDDSALYLCASSFRSNNEQFFGPGTRLTVL.

The chain joins TRBV9 to TRBJ2-1; 7 nucleotides line up with TRBD2. This CDR3 region has 16 residues. The V gene's germline CDR1 is SGDLS and CDR2 YYNGEE. Losses at the gene ends were 2 bases for V and 7 bases for J; bases not matched to a gene: 12. The CDR3 bases are TGTGCCAGCAGCGTGGGGGACTACCGTTTTCAGAATGAGCAGTTCTTC. Amino acids: CASSVGDYRFQNEQFF. Variable domain in full (rest from reference TRBV9 and TRBJ2-1): DSGVTQTPKHLITATGQRVTLRCSPRSGDLSVYWYQQSLDQGLQFLIQYYNGEERAKGNILERFSAQQFPDLHSELNLSSLELGDSALYFCASSVGDYRFQNEQFFGPGTRLTVL.

Regarding this clone: The junction departs from germline at one end; a sequencing error may be responsible. This chain joins TRBV13 and TRBJ2-5; possible D gene TRBD2, 5 bases. The CDR3 is 16 residues long. Germline V gene lookup returns CDR1 PRHDT and CDR2 FYEKMQ (reference sequence). The DNA of the CDR3 is TGTGCCAGCAGCGCTTCCCGACTAACTAGTGAAGAGATCCAGTACTTC. Amino acids: CASSASRLTSEEIQYF.

The rearrangement joins TRBV19 to TRBJ2-7; 9 bases agree with TRBD2. V dropped 5 bases and J dropped 4; count of bases not matched to a gene: 6. Germline values: CDR1 LNHDA, CDR2 SQIVND (reference sequence). This CDR3 has 14 amino acids. The CDR3 nucleotides are TGTGCCAGTAGTCCTCGGACTAGCGTATACGAGCAGTACTTC. This translates into CASSPRTSVYEQYF.

The chain couples TRBV7-9 to TRBJ1-2; D unclear. Germline CDR1 reads SEHNR; CDR2 reads FQNEAQ (reference sequence). The CDR3 loop spans 13 amino acids. V gave up 1 base and J gave up 1 base, with 4 bases separating them. This CDR3 is CASSLGDNYGYTF. The CDR3 bases are TGTGCCAGCAGCTTAGGGGATAACTATGGCTACACCTTC.

This sequence joins TRBV5-4 and TRBJ2-7; the match to TRBD2 covers 13 bases. The CDR3 is 14 amino acids. Per the germline V gene, CDR1 is SGHNT and CDR2 is YYREEE (reference sequence). V was pared by 3 bases and J by 5 bases, with 2 bases of the junction left unmatched. CDR3 loop: CASSSGTSGDEQYF. As DNA, the CDR3 is TGTGCCAGCAGCTCCGGGACTAGCGGGGACGAGCAGTACTTC.

This chain's CDR3 is CASKTIEQETQYF. The DNA of the CDR3 is TGTGCCAGTAAAACGATTGAACAAGAGACCCAGTACTTC. This chain uses TRBV19 with TRBJ2-5; D remains ambiguous. The ends were cut back, 7 bases at V and 2 bases at J, with 11 bases in the middle. Per the germline V gene, CDR1 is LNHDA and CDR2 is SQIVND (reference sequence). This CDR3 has 13 residues.

V gene TRBV29-1 combines with J gene TRBJ2-3; TRBD2 is a possible D gene (7 bases). The V gene's germline CDR1 is SQVTM and CDR2 ANQGSEA. Trimming pared 8 bases from V and 2 bases from J, leaving 23 bases between. The CDR3 loop spans 16 amino acids. CDR3 residues: CSLWEGGLTHTDTQYF. The CDR3 DNA reads TGCAGCCTCTGGGAGGGGGGGCTCACACACACAGATACGCAGTATTTT.

The CDR3 DNA sequence: TGTGCCATCAGTGATGTGGACCTATGGAATGAGCAGTTCTTC. Amino acids: CAISDVDLWNEQFF. The genes are TRBV10-3 and TRBJ2-1; D remains ambiguous. Per the germline V gene, CDR1 is ENHRY and CDR2 is SYGVKD. The CDR3 consists of 14 residues. V gave up 3 bases and J gave up 7 bases, with 13 bases separating them.

The chain uses TRBV9 and TRBJ2-2, with 7 nucleotides matching TRBD1. This CDR3 region has 15 residues. V lost 3 bases and J lost 8; bases outside the gene matches: 10. The V gene's germline CDR1 is SGDLS and CDR2 YYNGEE. The CDR3 sequence is CASSAETGSSGELFF. In DNA, the CDR3 is TGTGCCAGCAGCGCGGAGACAGGGTCGTCAGGGGAGCTGTTTTTT. The whole variable domain, remainder taken from reference TRBV9 and TRBJ2-2, is DSGVTQTPKHLITATGQRVTLRCSPRSGDLSVYWYQQSLDQGLQFLIQYYNGEERAKGNILERFSAQQFPDLHSELNLSSLELGDSALYFCASSAETGSSGELFFGEGSRLTVL.

This chain connects TRBV30 to TRBJ2-7; D is unclear. The CDR3 contains 13 residues. V lost 3 bases and J lost 2, with 11 bases in between. Germline assignment: CDR1 GTSNPN and CDR2 SVGIG (reference sequence). This CDR3 reads CAWRTQTTYEQYF. The CDR3 coding sequence is TGTGCCTGGAGAACCCAAACCACCTACGAGCAGTACTTC.

The CDR3 DNA is TGTGCCAGCAGCCTCCCCTACAATGAGCAGTTCTTC. This gives the protein CASSLPYNEQFF. The chain recombines TRBV7-9 with TRBJ2-1; D uncertain. V was trimmed by 5 bases and J by 2 bases, leaving 4 bases between them. CDR1 is SEHNR, CDR2 FQNEAQ, per germline (reference sequence). The CDR3 has 12 amino acids.

The chain's CDR3 is CASSLGSGGEQFF. CDR3 coding DNA: TGTGCCAGCAGCTTAGGCTCCGGAGGGGAGCAGTTCTTC. The V call is TRBV11-2, the J call TRBJ2-1; a possible D gene is TRBD2 (6 bases). Germline V CDR1 and CDR2: SGHAT, FQNNGV. CDR3 length: 13 residues. Between the trimmed V and J ends, which lost 1 base and 10 bases, there was a span of 11 bases.

The V call is TRBV2, the J call TRBJ2-3; 9 bases align to TRBD2. In germline, CDR1 is SNHLY, CDR2 FYNNEI. This CDR3 comprises 16 residues. V was clipped by 2 bases and J by 7 bases; unmatched bases: 10. The CDR3 nucleotides read TGTGCCAGCAGTGAACCTCTAGCGGGGTCTGACAATACGCAGTATTTT. As protein: CASSEPLAGSDNTQYF.

The V call is TRBV4-1, the J call TRBJ2-1; maybe TRBD1 (6 bases). The CDR3 length is 15 residues. V dropped 4 bases and J dropped 3 bases, with 13 bases sitting between them. CDR1 MGHRA and CDR2 YSYEKL come from the germline V gene. As DNA, the CDR3 is TGCGCCAGCAGCCTCCGGGACACGGACTACAATGAGCAGTTCTTC. This gives the protein CASSLRDTDYNEQFF.

The J gene is TRBJ1-1, the V gene TRBV7-9; no clear D gene. This CDR3 contains 15 residues. Germline CDR1 is SEHNR and CDR2 is FQNEAQ (reference sequence). The ends were cut back, 1 base at V and 3 bases at J, with 12 bases in the middle. CDR3 region: CASSLDEALYTEAFF. Written as DNA, the CDR3 is TGTGCCAGCAGCTTAGATGAGGCTTTGTACACTGAAGCTTTCTTT.

This clone came up once. The chain carries TRBV7-9 and TRBJ2-7; D is uncertain. CDR1 and CDR2 from the germline V gene are SEHNR and FQNEAQ (reference sequence). V lost 5 bases and J lost 5, with 10 bases in between. The CDR3 is 12 amino acids. The CDR3 loop is CASSQTPNEQYF. CDR3 in DNA: TGTGCCAGCAGCCAGACCCCTAACGAGCAGTACTTC.

The chain employs TRBV6-6 and TRBJ1-5; weak D call: TRBD1 (5 bases). Trimming pared 2 bases from V and 8 bases from J, leaving 7 bases between. The germline gives CDR1 MNHNY, CDR2 SVGAGI (reference sequence). This CDR3 is built from 12 residues. CDR3 nucleotide sequence: TGTGCCAGCAGTTACCCGGGGGAGCCCCAGCATTTT. Its protein is CASSYPGEPQHF.

This clone was observed once. The V gene is TRBV5-4, the J gene TRBJ1-2; D gene unclear. The CDR3 is 13 amino acids. The ends were cut back, 6 bases at V and 4 bases at J, with 13 bases in the middle. Germline CDR1 and CDR2: SGHNT and YYREEE (reference sequence). The CDR3 DNA reads as TGTGCCAGCACGTTTGGAGGGAGCTATGGCTACACCTTC. Protein: CASTFGGSYGYTF.

This clone is a singleton in its sample. This chain uses TRBV4-1 with TRBJ1-2; perhaps TRBD1 as D (5 bases). Trimming left V 1 base short and J 7 bases short, with 10 bases between. Germline CDR1 reads MGHRA; CDR2 reads YSYEKL. The CDR3 is made up of 13 amino acids. CDR3 in amino acids: CASSQVTQAGYTF. The CDR3 DNA reads TGCGCCAGCAGCCAAGTAACACAGGCTGGCTACACCTTC.

The gene calls are TRBV6-5 and TRBJ2-1; D not resolved. Germline CDR1 is MNHEY and CDR2 is SVGAGI. The CDR3 covers 15 residues. Trimming took 0 bases from V and 5 from J, leaving 11 bases between them. CDR3 bases: TGTGCCAGCAGTTACTCGTCGGCTAGTAACAATGAGCAGTTCTTC. It yields the protein CASSYSSASNNEQFF.

CDR3 loop: CASNGSGRRTYEQYF. CDR3 bases: TGTGCCAGCAACGGTAGCGGGAGGCGAACCTACGAGCAGTACTTC. The chain employs TRBV7-8 and TRBJ2-7; TRBD2 agrees at 10 bases. This CDR3 contains 15 residues. In germline, CDR1 is SGHVS, CDR2 FQNEAQ. V shed 7 bases and J 2 bases; nucleotides not matched to a gene: 8.

The chain combines TRBV19 with TRBJ2-5; either TRBD1 or TRBD2 may supply D (6 bases each). CDR1 and CDR2 from the germline V gene are LNHDA and SQIVND (reference sequence). CDR3 size: 15 residues. V lost 5 bases to trimming and J lost 2 bases, with 15 bases between them. The CDR3 bases are TGTGCCAGTAGTTCGGGAGATGACAGGCAAGAGACCCAGTACTTC. Amino acids: CASSSGDDRQETQYF.

The chain carries TRBV5-1 and TRBJ2-3; the match to TRBD2 covers 10 bases. Unmatched junction bases numbered 5, after V lost 4 bases and J lost 3 bases. CDR1 is SGHRS, CDR2 YFSETQ, per germline. The CDR3 totals 15 residues. The CDR3 loop is CASSPSGGETDTQYF. In DNA, the CDR3 is TGCGCCAGCAGCCCCAGCGGGGGGGAAACAGATACGCAGTATTTT.

The V gene is TRBV19, the J gene TRBJ2-7; D gene unclear. Germline V gives CDR1 LNHDA, CDR2 SQIVND (reference sequence). CDR3 length equals 11 residues. The ends were cut back, 6 bases at V and 7 bases at J, with 10 bases in the middle. Written as DNA, the CDR3 is TGTGCCAGTAGATACGGAGAGGAGCAGTACTTC. Protein sequence: CASRYGEEQYF.

The chain recombines TRBV14 with TRBJ2-2; D gene unclear. The germline gives CDR1 SGHDN, CDR2 FVKESK. The CDR3 loop spans 13 amino acids. V shed 1 base and J shed 5 bases, with 5 bases lying between them. The DNA for the CDR3 is TGTGCCAGCAGCCAAGCAGAGACCGGGGAGCTGTTTTTT. This sequence encodes CASSQAETGELFF. Drawing the rest from reference TRBV14 and TRBJ2-2, the complete variable domain is EAGVTQFPSHSVIEKGQTVTLRCDPISGHDNLYWYRRVMGKEIKFLLHFVKESKQDESGMPNNRFLAERTGGTYSTLKVQPAELEDSGVYFCASSQAETGELFFGEGSRLTVL.

The chain joins TRBV15 to TRBJ2-3; D possibly corresponds to TRBD2 (6 bases). Trimming cost V 9 bases and J 6 bases, with 22 bases left between them. There are 15 residues in the CDR3. Germline CDR1 and CDR2: LNHNV and YYDKDF (reference sequence). The CDR3 protein is CATMGGLLSADTQYF. The CDR3, as DNA: TGTGCCACTATGGGGGGACTGCTTTCTGCTGATACGCAGTATTTT. The full variable domain, rest sourced from reference TRBV15 and TRBJ2-3, is DAMVIQNPRYQVTQFGKPVTLSCSQTLNHNVMYWYQQKSSQAPKLLFHYYDKDFNNEADTPDNFQSRRPNTSFCFLDIRSPGLGDTAMYLCATMGGLLSADTQYFGPGTRLTVL.